Listed here are 10 T cell receptor beta chains from one sample, sequenced in a study of shared clonotypes between healthy human individuals. TCRdb keeps only in-frame clones here, not all; method: immunoSEQ multiplex PCR. There are some 2,500,000 clones in the sample; over 85% occur only once, and around 0.4% lies in the top ten. The specimen was naive CD4+ T cells from PBMCs. Specified subset: CD45RA+ positively selected. The receptors were gathered from a young man in good health. Some clones in this sample may be carry-over from other donors' samples.

This chain uses TRBV5-4 with TRBJ2-3; TRBD2 matches 16 bases. Germline assignment: CDR1 SGHNT and CDR2 YYREEE (reference sequence). Trimming cost V 4 bases and J 8 bases; bases outside gene matches: 7. The CDR3 is 16 residues long. The CDR3 protein is CASSDPGLAGGGTQYF. Here the CDR3 DNA reads TGTGCCAGCAGCGACCCGGGACTAGCGGGAGGGGGTACGCAGTATTTT.

The chain joins TRBV5-1 to TRBJ1-1; D is perhaps TRBD1 (6 bases). Between the trimmed V and J ends, which lost 3 bases and 4 bases, there was a span of 16 bases. Germline CDR1 and CDR2: SGHRS and YFSETQ. This CDR3 spans 15 amino acids. In nucleotides, the CDR3 is TGCGCCAGCAGCTATTATCTCGGGGGCACCACTGAAGCTTTCTTT. Its translation is CASSYYLGGTTEAFF.

J is TRBJ1-4 and V is TRBV20-1; D is ambiguous. The CDR3 runs 11 residues. CDR1 is DFQATT and CDR2 is SNEGSKA in the germline V gene (reference sequence). Trimming stripped 4 bases from V and 5 bases from J, with 5 bases between. CDR3 loop: CSANLNEKLFF. The CDR3 DNA is TGCAGTGCTAACCTAAATGAAAAACTGTTTTTT.

The V call is TRBV28, the J call TRBJ2-7; D is possibly TRBD2 (6 bases). Trimming shortened V by 3 bases and J by 4 bases, and 16 bases separated the two germline ends. The germline CDR1 and CDR2 sequences are MDHEN and SYDVKM. The CDR3 has 15 amino acids. The CDR3 protein is CASSFPGTGRYEQYF. The CDR3 region has the DNA TGTGCCAGCAGTTTCCCTGGGACGGGGAGGTACGAGCAGTACTTC.

The chain uses TRBV19 and TRBJ1-5; TRBD1 matches at 9 bases. J gave up 6 bases and V 7 bases, and 7 bases lay outside the gene matches. Germline CDR1 LNHDA, CDR2 SQIVND (reference sequence). The CDR3 extends over 14 amino acids. The CDR3 bases are TGTGCCAGTAACAGAGGGACAGGGCCTCAGCCCCAGCATTTT. This gives the protein CASNRGTGPQPQHF.

The chain employs TRBV7-3 and TRBJ2-3; 10 bases match TRBD2. Germline CDR1 is SGHTA and CDR2 is FQGTGA. The CDR3 covers 19 residues. The ends lost 1 base at V and 2 bases at J; junction bases unmatched: 12. The CDR3 region is CASSLRPRPSGRNTDTQYF. The CDR3 region has the DNA TGTGCCAGCAGCTTAAGACCCAGGCCTAGCGGGAGAAACACAGATACGCAGTATTTT.

The chain combines TRBV5-1 with TRBJ2-1; D is unclear. The CDR3 extends over 14 amino acids. Germline-derived CDR1 and CDR2 are SGHRS and YFSETQ. V lost 0 bases, J lost 4 bases, and 8 bases lay in between. CDR3 in amino acids: CASSLGAPYNEQFF. The CDR3 coding sequence is TGCGCCAGCAGCTTGGGGGCCCCTTACAATGAGCAGTTCTTC.

V usage is TRBV28 and J usage is TRBJ1-1, with D maybe TRBD1 (5 bases). From germline, CDR1 is MDHEN and CDR2 SYDVKM. Trimming stripped 6 bases from V and 0 bases from J, with 11 bases between. CDR3 length equals 14 residues. In nucleotides, the CDR3 is TGTGCCAGCAGGAGACAGAGCATGAACACTGAAGCTTTCTTT. Its protein product is CASRRQSMNTEAFF.

V gene TRBV29-1 combines with J gene TRBJ2-3; D perhaps matches TRBD2 (5 bases). Germline assignment: CDR1 SQVTM and CDR2 ANQGSEA. The CDR3 consists of 16 residues. Trimming pared 3 bases from V and 0 bases from J, leaving 16 bases between. This chain's CDR3 is CSVEGSVTGSTDTQYF. The CDR3 region has the DNA TGCAGCGTTGAGGGCTCCGTGACGGGGAGCACAGATACGCAGTATTTT.

In its sample, this clone was seen a few times. The chain combines TRBV28 with TRBJ1-1; D ambiguous. The CDR3 sequence is 11 residues long. Trimming took 2 bases from V and 11 from J, leaving 9 bases between them. The germline gives CDR1 MDHEN, CDR2 SYDVKM. The CDR3 loop reads CASSLAGSAFF. CDR3 bases: TGTGCCAGCAGTTTAGCGGGATCTGCTTTCTTT.